These T cell receptor beta chains were read from a single sample in a study of blood T cells in healthy people across ages. TCRdb fed the 5' RACE reads into MiXCR, producing one record per CDR3 protein. Among roughly 640,000 distinct CDR3 sequences listed, under 30% were seen once. Input material: blood. These receptors were taken from an elderly woman in good health. CDR3s include the opening cysteine and the closing phenylalanine or tryptophan. Each record gives: CDR3 DNA, CDR3 protein, clone size, J gene, V gene, D gene. A D gene is named only where the DNA matches it firmly. Only some rows state a clone size, as once, few, many or a class for expanded clones.

DNA: TGTGCCTGGAGTGCCCGACAGGGTGGAGGTGGCTACACCTTC; CDR3: CAWSARQGGGGYTF; size: -; J: TRBJ1-2; V: TRBV30; D: TRBD1
DNA: TGCAGCGTTTCCGGGACAGCGGCTAACTATGGCTACACCTTC; CDR3: CSVSGTAANYGYTF; size: many; J: TRBJ1-2; V: TRBV29-1; D: TRBD1
DNA: TGCAGCGGCGGGTCGAACACTGAAGCTTTCTTT; CDR3: CSGGSNTEAFF; size: few; J: TRBJ1-1; V: TRBV29-1; D: -
DNA: TGTGCCAGCAGCCCACAGGGAGATACGCAGTATTTT; CDR3: CASSPQGDTQYF; size: many; J: TRBJ2-3; V: TRBV3-1; D: -
DNA: TGTGCCAGCAGTTATGACAGGACTACCTACAATGAGCAGTTCTTC; CDR3: CASSYDRTTYNEQFF; size: many; J: TRBJ2-1; V: TRBV6-5; D: -
DNA: TGTGCCACCCGGGACAGAATAAACACTGAAGCTTTCTTT; CDR3: CATRDRINTEAFF; size: few; J: TRBJ1-1; V: TRBV19; D: TRBD1
DNA: TGTGCCATCAGTGGGGTAGCGGGGGGTTACAATGAGCAGTTCTTC; CDR3: CAISGVAGGYNEQFF; size: many; J: TRBJ2-1; V: TRBV10-3; D: TRBD2
DNA: TGTGCCAGCAGCGACCAGGGGTCGCAAGAGACCCAGTTCTTC; CDR3: CASSDQGSQETQFF; size: -; J: TRBJ2-1; V: TRBV2; D: -
DNA: TGTGCCTGGAGTTGGCCGCCACCGAGTGGGGGCACTGAAGCTTTCTTT; CDR3: CAWSWPPPSGGTEAFF; size: once; J: TRBJ1-1; V: TRBV30; D: -
DNA: TGCGCCAACAGCTTACATTCAGACAGGGGAGTCTACGAGCAGTACTTC; CDR3: CANSLHSDRGVYEQYF; size: -; J: TRBJ2-7; V: TRBV5-1; D: TRBD1
DNA: TGCGCCAGCAGCTTTGAATACAATGAGCAGTTCTTC; CDR3: CASSFEYNEQFF; size: -; J: TRBJ2-1; V: TRBV5-1; D: -
DNA: TGCAGCGTGGAGGGGCAGGGGGAAGATACGCAGTATTTT; CDR3: CSVEGQGEDTQYF; size: many; J: TRBJ2-3; V: TRBV29-1; D: -
DNA: TGTAGCGTTGTTGTCACACGAGAGACCCAGTACTTC; CDR3: CSVVVTRETQYF; size: -; J: TRBJ2-5; V: TRBV29-1; D: -
DNA: TGTGCCAGCAGCTTAGCGCGAGAGACTAGTTGGGGCCCCGGAAAAAACAATGAGCAGTTCTTC; CDR3: CASSLARETSWGPGKNNEQFF; size: -; J: TRBJ2-1; V: TRBV7-2; D: -
DNA: TGTGCCTCCGACGAGGGAGGGGCTTGGCACGGGGAGCTGTTTTTT; CDR3: CASDEGGAWHGELFF; size: few; J: TRBJ2-2; V: TRBV30; D: TRBD2
DNA: TGTGCCAGCAGCCTCGCGGGAGGTATCGCGCAGTTCTTC; CDR3: CASSLAGGIAQFF; size: many; J: TRBJ2-1; V: TRBV7-3; D: TRBD2
DNA: TGCGCCAGCAGCTCCGCGGTAACTAATGAAAAACTGTTTTTT; CDR3: CASSSAVTNEKLFF; size: many; J: TRBJ1-4; V: TRBV5-1; D: -
DNA: TGTGCCAGCAGCACCGGGACAGGGGGCCTCTTTAAGACCCAGTACTTC; CDR3: CASSTGTGGLFKTQYF; size: many; J: TRBJ2-5; V: TRBV6-2/TRBV6-3; D: TRBD1
DNA: TGTGCCAGCAGCTTAGGAGTCTGGGGCTTCCAAGAGACCCAGTACTTC; CDR3: CASSLGVWGFQETQYF; size: -; J: TRBJ2-5; V: TRBV7-2; D: -
DNA: TGTGCCAGCGGCGAGGGGTCTACAGATACGCAGTATTTT; CDR3: CASGEGSTDTQYF; size: many; J: TRBJ2-3; V: TRBV7-9; D: -
DNA: TGTGCCAGCAGTTCTCCGACAGGGGCGAGCACAGATACGCAGTATTTT; CDR3: CASSSPTGASTDTQYF; size: many; J: TRBJ2-3; V: TRBV6-2/TRBV6-3; D: TRBD1
DNA: TGTGCCAGCAGCTCCGGGACAGGTGTAAAAGATACGCAGTATTTT; CDR3: CASSSGTGVKDTQYF; size: many; J: TRBJ2-3; V: TRBV7-9; D: TRBD1
DNA: TGTGCCAGTAGTATGGCCTTTGTGAGGTCGGACAGAACTTACAACTATGGCTACACCTTC; CDR3: CASSMAFVRSDRTYNYGYTF; size: few; J: TRBJ1-2; V: TRBV19; D: -
DNA: TGTGCCAGCAGACCAGGGATTGCCGGGACAGGGAACACTGAAGCTTTCTTT; CDR3: CASRPGIAGTGNTEAFF; size: once; J: TRBJ1-1; V: TRBV7-9; D: TRBD1
DNA: TGTGCCAGCAGCTTGAGTACAAGGAATACGCAGTATTTT; CDR3: CASSLSTRNTQYF; size: many; J: TRBJ2-3; V: TRBV7-2; D: -
DNA: TGTGCCAGCACCCCCCCCGGGGGGGGCCAAGAGACCCAGTACTTC; CDR3: CASTPPGGGQETQYF; size: -; J: TRBJ2-5; V: TRBV6-5; D: TRBD2
DNA: TGCAGTGCGAGAACCTGGAACACTGAAGCTTTCTTT; CDR3: CSARTWNTEAFF; size: many; J: TRBJ1-1; V: TRBV20-1; D: -
DNA: TGTGCCAGCGAACCCGGGACAGGGGGCAATGAGCAGTTCTTC; CDR3: CASEPGTGGNEQFF; size: -; J: TRBJ2-1; V: TRBV6-1; D: TRBD1
DNA: TGTGCCAGCAGCGTTGGGGGAGTGGTCGAGGATACGCAGTATTTT; CDR3: CASSVGGVVEDTQYF; size: -; J: TRBJ2-3; V: TRBV9; D: -
DNA: TGCGCCAGCAGCTTGGGGCCAGCTCCCTCTGGAAACACCATATATTTT; CDR3: CASSLGPAPSGNTIYF; size: -; J: TRBJ1-3; V: TRBV5-1; D: -
DNA: TGTGCCAGCAGCGTAGAGGCCAGGGAAAACACTGAAGCTTTCTTT; CDR3: CASSVEARENTEAFF; size: -; J: TRBJ1-1; V: TRBV9; D: -
DNA: TGCGCCAGCAGCCCACGGGGTGAGGTCTCCTACAATGAGCAGTTCTTC; CDR3: CASSPRGEVSYNEQFF; size: -; J: TRBJ2-1; V: TRBV5-1; D: -
DNA: TGCAGTGCTAGACGGTCTAGCACAGATACGCAGTATTTT; CDR3: CSARRSSTDTQYF; size: many; J: TRBJ2-3; V: TRBV20-1; D: -
DNA: TGCAGTGCTAGAGATGGAACAGGCTATGGCTACACCTTC; CDR3: CSARDGTGYGYTF; size: few; J: TRBJ1-2; V: TRBV20-1; D: -
DNA: TGCAGTGCTAGGGGGGAAGGGAACGGGAAGCCCCAGCATTTT; CDR3: CSARGEGNGKPQHF; size: many; J: TRBJ1-5; V: TRBV20-1; D: -
DNA: TGTGCCAGCTCACCACCCTACGGGACTAACCAAGAGACCCAGTACTTC; CDR3: CASSPPYGTNQETQYF; size: few; J: TRBJ2-5; V: TRBV18; D: TRBD2
DNA: TGTGCCAGCAGCCCCCCCGCGGGACTCACAAAACACACCGGGGAGCTGTTTTTT; CDR3: CASSPPAGLTKHTGELFF; size: few; J: TRBJ2-2; V: TRBV7-6; D: -
DNA: TGTGCCAGCAGCTCCCGACTCAGCGGGGGGGTATACGAGCAGTACTTC; CDR3: CASSSRLSGGVYEQYF; size: many; J: TRBJ2-7; V: TRBV11-3; D: TRBD2
DNA: TGCAGCGTCTTGTTGACGGCCGAAGCTTTCTTT; CDR3: CSVLLTAEAFF; size: many; J: TRBJ1-1; V: TRBV29-1; D: -
DNA: TGCGCCAGCAGCTTGGTACCAGGGGGCGTATACGAGCAGTACTTC; CDR3: CASSLVPGGVYEQYF; size: -; J: TRBJ2-7; V: TRBV5-1; D: TRBD1
DNA: TGTGCCAGCAGTGTCACAAGCGGGGGGGCATGCAATGAGCAGTTCTTC; CDR3: CASSVTSGGACNEQFF; size: -; J: TRBJ2-1; V: TRBV6-4; D: TRBD2
DNA: TGCGCCACCAACAGGGGAGGACTAGCGGGGGGCCCGGAGACCCAGTACTTC; CDR3: CATNRGGLAGGPETQYF; size: few; J: TRBJ2-5; V: TRBV5-1; D: TRBD2
DNA: TGTGCCAGCAGCCCCCCCCGGGGTAACTATGGCTACACCTTC; CDR3: CASSPPRGNYGYTF; size: -; J: TRBJ1-2; V: TRBV7-8; D: -
DNA: TGTGCCAGCAGCTTAAAACCTACAGGGATGAACACCGGGGAGCGGTTTTTT; CDR3: CASSLKPTGMNTGERFF; size: -; J: TRBJ2-2; V: TRBV7-8; D: -
DNA: TGTGCCAGCAGTGAATCGGGGGTCGCTCAGCCCCAGCATTTT; CDR3: CASSESGVAQPQHF; size: few; J: TRBJ1-5; V: TRBV25-1; D: -
DNA: TGTGCCAGCAGCCAAGGGGGGGGGGCTTACAATGAGCAGTTCTTC; CDR3: CASSQGGGAYNEQFF; size: many; J: TRBJ2-1; V: TRBV3-1; D: -
DNA: TGTACCAGCAGCCGCCTTAGCGGTTTGGGCAATGAGCAGTTCTTC; CDR3: CTSSRLSGLGNEQFF; size: -; J: TRBJ2-1; V: TRBV3-1; D: -
DNA: TGCGCCAGCAGCCAAGAGACAGGGGTAGCGGGCGGCTACACCTTC; CDR3: CASSQETGVAGGYTF; size: -; J: TRBJ1-2; V: TRBV4-1; D: TRBD1
DNA: TGTGCCAGCAGCTTAGTCAGCGACAGGGGGTCGTACGAGCAGTACTTC; CDR3: CASSLVSDRGSYEQYF; size: many; J: TRBJ2-7; V: TRBV7-2; D: TRBD1
DNA: TGCGCCAGCAGCCCCGGGACAGGGATTATGAACACTGAAGCTTTCTTT; CDR3: CASSPGTGIMNTEAFF; size: few; J: TRBJ1-1; V: TRBV4-3; D: TRBD1
DNA: TGCAGTGCTATAGGCAGGCCCCCATCACCCCTCCACTTT; CDR3: CSAIGRPPSPLHF; size: -; J: TRBJ1-6; V: TRBV20-1; D: -
DNA: TGTGCCAGCGGCTTTTCCCGGGTATTAGATACGCAGTATTTT; CDR3: CASGFSRVLDTQYF; size: many; J: TRBJ2-3; V: TRBV7-9; D: -
DNA: TGCAGTGCTAGAGATATCCGTTATGTAGATACGCAGTATTTT; CDR3: CSARDIRYVDTQYF; size: many; J: TRBJ2-3; V: TRBV20-1; D: -
DNA: TGTGCCAGCAGCTCCTTAGGGGACACAGATACGCAGTATTTT; CDR3: CASSSLGDTDTQYF; size: many; J: TRBJ2-3; V: TRBV7-9; D: -
DNA: TGTGCCAGCAGCTTCATGCAGGGGGGCCAGTACTTC; CDR3: CASSFMQGGQYF; size: -; J: TRBJ2-5; V: TRBV7-2; D: -